The TCR beta chain described here comes from a study of regulatory dendritic cells for organ transplantation. Study-wide findings and caveats: Memory T cells were less diverse than naive, with memory CD8+ most oligoclonal.

CFSE-labeled sorted T cells met regulatory or mature dendritic cells for roughly 5 days. The germline V gene encodes CDR1 SGDLS and CDR2 YYNGEE. The length of the CDR3 is 15 residues. Trimming stripped 0 bases from V and 0 bases from J, with 4 bases between. Sequenced by immunoSEQ multiplex PCR; TCRdb stores in-frame clones only, minus some. Of 12,000 or so clones listed, 74% are singletons. On this clone: Its target is not known.

Sequencing was performed on naive CD4+ T cells from blood cultured with regulatory dendritic cells. The subset: CD45RA+ naive T cells. This receptor was obtained from a human donor in good health. The rearrangement uses TRBV9 and TRBJ2-6; D unclear. CDR3 bases: TGTGCCAGCAGCGTAGCCTACTCTGGGGCCAACGTCCTGACTTTC. Amino acid sequence: CASSVAYSGANVLTF.